The 10 T cell receptor beta chains reported below all come from one sample, sequenced in a study of cytomegalovirus exposure and HLA in healthy donors (dated by TCRdb to about 2017). The library was built by means of the immunoSEQ multiplex PCR assay. For the multiplex PCR, a mixture combining 60 forward primers for TCR Vbeta segments and 13 reverse primers for TCR Jbeta segments was used. Not all clones reach the TCRdb copy of this immuneACCESS table, which keeps in-frame sequences only. Checked studies attribute under half of the gap to unresolved V genes and leave the rest unexplained. In this sample the table shows about 200,000 clones, more than 75% of which occur a single time. Of the sample, 2.5% to 3% falls within the top ten clones. Material: PBMCs. These TCRs come from a woman in her thirties or forties in good health and CMV-seronegative.

This chain links TRBV28 with TRBJ2-1, with TRBD2 identical over 12 bases. CDR1 and CDR2 (germline): MDHEN, SYDVKM. J lost 2 bases, V lost 4 bases, and 15 bases had no gene match. This CDR3 has 20 amino acids. In DNA, the CDR3 is TGTGCCAGCAGTTATATCCTTGGACTAGCGGGAATGGGAACCTACAATGAGCAGTTCTTC. It translates to CASSYILGLAGMGTYNEQFF. Full variable domain (rest looked up from reference TRBV28 and TRBJ2-1): DVKVTQSSRYLVKRTGEKVFLECVQDMDHENMFWYRQDPGLGLRLIYFSYDVKMKEKGDIPEGYSVSREKKERFSLILESASTNQTSMYLCASSYILGLAGMGTYNEQFFGPGTRLTVL.

The chain combines TRBV30 with TRBJ2-5, with D maybe TRBD2 (7 bases). The germline CDR1 and CDR2 sequences are GTSNPN and SVGIG (reference sequence). This CDR3 contains 15 residues. The V and J ends lost 4 bases and 4 bases respectively, with 19 bases between them. CDR3 protein: CAWKSGDGGRETQYF. The CDR3 DNA reads as TGTGCCTGGAAGTCCGGAGACGGGGGGCGAGAGACCCAGTACTTC.

The chain couples TRBV6-5 to TRBJ1-4; the D gene is possibly TRBD1 (6 bases). Germline-derived CDR1 and CDR2 are MNHEY and SVGAGI. Trimming shortened V by 2 bases and J by 5 bases, and 15 bases separated the two germline ends. The length of the CDR3 is 16 residues. The chain's CDR3 is CASSYGSTGWNEKLFF. The CDR3 DNA sequence: TGTGCCAGCAGTTACGGGTCAACAGGGTGGAATGAAAAACTGTTTTTT.

The V call is TRBV7-8, the J call TRBJ1-3, with D possibly matching TRBD1 (5 bases). Per the germline V gene, CDR1 is SGHVS and CDR2 is FQNEAQ. This CDR3 comprises 14 residues. V was cut by 5 bases and J by 2 bases, with 10 bases left in between. The CDR3 is CASSGASPGNTIYF. In DNA form, the CDR3 reads TGTGCCAGCAGCGGGGCTTCGCCTGGAAACACCATATATTTT. The whole variable domain, remainder taken from reference TRBV7-8 and TRBJ1-3, is GAGVSQSPRYKVAKRGQDVALRCDPISGHVSLFWYQQALGQGPEFLTYFQNEAQLDKSGLPSDRFFAERPEGSVSTLKIQRTQQEDSAVYLCASSGASPGNTIYFGEGSWLTVV.

This clone was counted between two and nine times. The rearrangement joins TRBV29-1 to TRBJ2-2; TRBD2 matches 8 bases. V lost 1 base to trimming and J lost 7 bases; unmatched junction nucleotides: 8. Looked up from germline, CDR1 is SQVTM and CDR2 is ANQGSEA. This CDR3 contains 15 residues. Here the CDR3 DNA reads TGCAGCGTTGAAGTTCCCGGGAGGGCCATCGGGGAGCTGTTTTTT. This sequence encodes CSVEVPGRAIGELFF.

The chain couples TRBV6-6 to TRBJ1-2, with 9 bases lining up with TRBD1. The trim removed 7 bases at V and 2 bases at J, leaving 8 bases unmatched. The V gene's germline CDR1 is MNHNY and CDR2 SVGAGI (reference sequence). The CDR3 loop spans 15 amino acids. The CDR3 loop reads CASTVTGTGNYGYTF. Here the CDR3 DNA reads TGTGCCAGCACCGTTACAGGGACAGGGAACTATGGCTACACCTTC.

This chain joins TRBV5-1 and TRBJ1-2, with 8 positions matching TRBD1. Germline V gene lookup returns CDR1 SGHRS and CDR2 YFSETQ. The CDR3 covers 18 residues. Trimming cost V 3 bases and J 6 bases; bases outside gene matches: 19. Here the CDR3 reads CASSSRTGITMSVDGYTF. CDR3 nucleotides: TGCGCCAGCAGCTCCCGGACAGGGATAACAATGAGCGTGGATGGCTACACCTTC.

V and J are TRBV19 and TRBJ2-2, with D perhaps matching TRBD1 (5 bases). Germline V lookup: CDR1 LNHDA, CDR2 SQIVND (reference sequence). The CDR3 loop spans 14 amino acids. Trimming stripped 3 bases from V and 3 bases from J, with 8 bases between. DNA of the CDR3: TGTGCCAGTAGTATCCTCAGGGACACCGGGGAGCTGTTTTTT. It specifies CASSILRDTGELFF.

CDR3 nucleotide sequence: TGTGCCAGCAGCTTAAGACTAGCAACCGGGAGGGGAATTGACGGGGAGCTGTTTTTT. Protein product: CASSLRLATGRGIDGELFF. The chain has TRBV7-8 and TRBJ2-2; 8 bases fit TRBD2. The ends lost 2 bases at V and 7 bases at J; junction bases unmatched: 18. The CDR3 is made up of 19 amino acids. Germline CDR1 is SGHVS and CDR2 is FQNEAQ. Supplemented by reference TRBV7-8 and TRBJ2-2, the full variable domain reads GAGVSQSPRYKVAKRGQDVALRCDPISGHVSLFWYQQALGQGPEFLTYFQNEAQLDKSGLPSDRFFAERPEGSVSTLKIQRTQQEDSAVYLCASSLRLATGRGIDGELFFGEGSRLTVL.

In DNA, the CDR3 is TGTGCCAGCAGTTACTTCAGGGGTTCCGAGCAGTACTTC. Its protein is CASSYFRGSEQYF. The chain recombines TRBV6-6 with TRBJ2-7; perhaps TRBD1 as D (6 bases). The CDR3 has 13 amino acids. V lost 1 base, J lost 6 bases, and 10 bases lay in between. CDR1 and CDR2 from the germline V gene are MNHNY and SVGAGI (reference sequence).